Listed below are T cell receptor beta chains from one sample, sequenced in a study of CD8+ T cells in alopecia areata. Method: immunoSEQ multiplex PCR; TCRdb's copy keeps in-frame clones and lacks some. Among roughly 130,000 clones, roughly three fifths were seen once, and the ten largest hold less than 5.5%. Sequenced material: CD4+ T cells sorted from blood, taken at week 0. These receptors were collected from a human donor with alopecia areata. CDR3s include the opening cysteine and the closing phenylalanine or tryptophan. The order of the fields is D gene, CDR3 length, J gene, clone size, V gene, CDR3 DNA, CDR3 protein. The D gene is left open where the match is weak. Rows give clone size only sometimes, using once, few, many, or a class for an expanded clone.

TRBD2 14 TRBJ2-5 . TRBV30 TGTGCCTGGAGTCAGGGACTAGCGGGAGAGACCCAGTACTTC CAWSQGLAGETQYF
TRBD1 14 TRBJ2-7 . TRBV6-6 TGTGCCAGCAAGGCGGGACAGGGGAGCTACGAGCAGTACTTC CASKAGQGSYEQYF
TRBD1 15 TRBJ1-3 once TRBV7-2 TGTGCCAGCAGCCAGGACAGGGCTGGTGGAAACACCATATATTTT CASSQDRAGGNTIYF
TRBD2 15 TRBJ2-5 . TRBV5-1 TGCGCCAGCAGCTTGGAGGGAGGGATGGGAGAGACCCAGTACTTC CASSLEGGMGETQYF
TRBD2 15 TRBJ2-1 few TRBV29-1 TGCAGCATAAGCGGGGGGAGTGGGTCCTACAATGAGCAGTTCTTC CSISGGSGSYNEQFF
TRBD1 16 TRBJ2-3 few TRBV7-9 TGTGCCAGCAGACCCGGGACAGGCGGAGTAATTGGTACGCAGTATTTT CASRPGTGGVIGTQYF
TRBD2 16 TRBJ2-7 . TRBV4-1 TGCGCCAGCAGCCCCAGACTAGCGGGGGGCAGACTCGAGCAGTACTTC CASSPRLAGGRLEQYF
. 14 TRBJ1-1 once TRBV7-9 TGTGCCAGCAGCTTCGACTATATGAACACTGAAGCTTTCTTT CASSFDYMNTEAFF
TRBD2 15 TRBJ2-4 . TRBV7-2 TGTGCCAGCAGCAGCCCCGGACTAGCGGTAAACATTCAGTACTTC CASSSPGLAVNIQYF
. 18 TRBJ2-7 few TRBV4-3 TGCGCCAGCAGCCAAGAATATTATGCGGTTGAGAGCTCCTACGAGCAGTACTTC CASSQEYYAVESSYEQYF
. 15 TRBJ1-6 . TRBV11-2 TGTGCCAGCAGCTTAGATCCGGGAGCTAATTCACCCCTCCACTTT CASSLDPGANSPLHF
. 11 TRBJ1-1 few TRBV11-2 TGTGCCAGCATGGTGACGGGCAACGCTTTCTTT CASMVTGNAFF
TRBD1 16 TRBJ1-5 . TRBV7-2 TGTGCCAGCAGCACACCGACAGGGGCAGGGAATCAGCCCCAGCATTTT CASSTPTGAGNQPQHF